This T cell receptor (beta chain) was captured in a study of cytomegalovirus exposure and HLA in healthy donors. General study points: Per a prior analysis, the majority of TCR beta V segments were productive roughly 87% or roughly 30% of the time. Upon later analysis, TCR association rates were observed to vary by HLA locus, being highest for DRB1 and lowest for HLA-C.

With regard to this clone: Its target is unknown.

The PCR made use of 60 Vbeta and 13 Jbeta primers. Using immunoSEQ multiplex PCR, the repertoire was profiled, and TCRdb retains in-frame clones only, with some absent. The sample shows tens of thousands of clones, 75% to 85% of them seen only once. There were likely unrecorded immune exposures, though donors were nominally healthy when sampled. Germline V lookup: CDR1 SEHNR, CDR2 FQNEAQ (reference sequence). This CDR3 is 16 amino acids long. V was pared by 4 bases and J by 5 bases, with 14 bases of the junction left unmatched. The chain has TRBV7-9 and TRBJ2-7; the match to TRBD1 covers 7 bases. Sample: PBMCs. The receptor's source is a woman in her thirties or forties in good health and CMV-seronegative. The CDR3 coding sequence is TGTGCCAGCAGCTCCCCCTCGGGGCAGGGGGTGCACGAGCAGTACTTC. Translated, it gives CASSSPSGQGVHEQYF.